This T cell receptor beta chain was sequenced during a study of regulatory T cells in long-lasting Graves disease. Notes on the study in general: The small sample size may have reduced accuracy.

Germline loops: CDR1 MNHNS, CDR2 SASEGT. V lost 6 bases to trimming and J lost 4 bases; unmatched junction nucleotides: 5. The CDR3 runs to 13 residues. Time point: persistent/refractory GD, antithyroid drugs over 5 years with positive TRAb. The authors made the TCR library using RNA they extracted from PBMCs. Nine milliliters of peripheral blood were taken and placed in EDTA tubes. According to the study, TCR beta libraries were built with iRepertoire HTBI primers and CDR3-region Arm-PCR. TCRdb passed the multiplex PCR reads through MiXCR, listing each CDR3 protein once. The table lists hundreds of thousands of distinct CDR3 sequences, around 20% of them singletons. Many counts were recorded for this clonotype. Its target is not known.

This receptor was obtained from a female donor with Graves disease. This rearrangement joins TRBV6-1 to TRBJ1-2, with 7 bases lining up with TRBD1. The sequencing used peripheral blood mononuclear cells (PBMCs), collected when the disease was refractory, from a patient treated with antithyroid drugs. The CDR3 loop is CASRDPGGYGYTF. The CDR3 region has the DNA TGTGCCAGCAGGGATCCAGGGGGCTATGGCTACACCTTC.